This paragraph reports one T cell receptor beta chain. Produced via immunoSEQ multiplex PCR; TCRdb's table is partial and in-frame only. The sample carries roughly 350,000 clones, approximately 81% recorded once. This CDR3 comprises 12 residues. Trimming left V 5 bases short and J 6 bases short, with 7 bases between. Germline V lookup: CDR1 SGHVS, CDR2 FQNEAQ. These data belong to a study of blood T cell repertoires in COVID-19. Whole-study context: The analysed material was cDNA or gDNA that came from T cells, B-cell-depleted T cells, or PBMCs.

Source material: peripheral blood. The chain is built from TRBV7-8 and TRBJ2-2, with D perhaps matching TRBD2 (6 bases). The TCR was taken from a young woman with acute or convalescent COVID-19. Here the CDR3 reads CASSRRAGELFF. The CDR3 DNA sequence: TGTGCCAGCAGCCGGAGGGCCGGGGAGCTGTTTTTT.